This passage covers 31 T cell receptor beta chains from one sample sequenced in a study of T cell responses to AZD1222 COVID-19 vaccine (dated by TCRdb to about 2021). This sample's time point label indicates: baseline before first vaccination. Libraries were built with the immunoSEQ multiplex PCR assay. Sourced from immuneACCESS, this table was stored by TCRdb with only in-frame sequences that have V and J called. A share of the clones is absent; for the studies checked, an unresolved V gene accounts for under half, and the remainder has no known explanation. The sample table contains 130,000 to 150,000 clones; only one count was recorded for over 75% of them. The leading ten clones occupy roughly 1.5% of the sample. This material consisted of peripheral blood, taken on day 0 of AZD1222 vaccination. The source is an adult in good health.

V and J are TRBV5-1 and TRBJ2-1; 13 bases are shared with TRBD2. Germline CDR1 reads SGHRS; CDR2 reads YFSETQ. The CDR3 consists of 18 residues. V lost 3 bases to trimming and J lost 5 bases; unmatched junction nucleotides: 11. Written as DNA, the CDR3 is TGCGCCAGCAGCTCTGACCCCCCCGGGACTAGCGGGGACAATGAGCAGTTCTTC. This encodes CASSSDPPGTSGDNEQFF. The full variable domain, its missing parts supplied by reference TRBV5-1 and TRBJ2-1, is KAGVTQTPRYLIKTRGQQVTLSCSPISGHRSVSWYQQTPGQGLQFLFEYFSETQRNKGNFPGRFSGRQFSNSRSEMNVSTLELGDSALYLCASSSDPPGTSGDNEQFFGPGTRLTVL.

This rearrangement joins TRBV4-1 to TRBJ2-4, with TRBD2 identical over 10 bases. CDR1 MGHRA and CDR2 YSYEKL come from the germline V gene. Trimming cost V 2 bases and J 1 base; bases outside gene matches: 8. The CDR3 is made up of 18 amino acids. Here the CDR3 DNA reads TGCGCCAGCAGCCAACCTAGCGGGAGAGGGAAGGCCAAAAACATTCAGTACTTC. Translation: CASSQPSGRGKAKNIQYF.

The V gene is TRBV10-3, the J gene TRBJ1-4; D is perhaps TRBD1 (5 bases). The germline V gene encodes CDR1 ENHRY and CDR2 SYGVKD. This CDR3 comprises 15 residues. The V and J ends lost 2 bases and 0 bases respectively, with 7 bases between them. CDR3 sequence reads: CAISEAQATNEKLFF. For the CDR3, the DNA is TGTGCCATCAGTGAGGCACAGGCAACTAATGAAAAACTGTTTTTT.

The CDR3 protein is CASSQDAGNNEQFF. CDR3 coding DNA: TGTGCCAGCAGCCAAGATGCCGGGAACAATGAGCAGTTCTTC. The chain couples TRBV3-1 (or the pseudogene TRBV3-2) to TRBJ2-1, with D perhaps TRBD2 (5 bases). CDR1 and CDR2 (germline): LGHDT, YNNKEL (reference sequence). Trimming removed 0 bases from V and 5 bases from J, with 8 bases in between. The CDR3 length is 14 residues.

CDR3 in amino acids: CASSLQSSGNTIYF. As DNA, the CDR3 is TGTGCCAGCAGTTTACAGAGCTCTGGAAACACCATATATTTT. The rearrangement links TRBV27 to TRBJ1-3; D is unresolved. The V end lost 2 bases, the J end lost 0 bases, and 5 bases lay between the germline ends. This CDR3 spans 14 amino acids. Germline CDR1 is MNHEY and CDR2 is SMNVEV (reference sequence).

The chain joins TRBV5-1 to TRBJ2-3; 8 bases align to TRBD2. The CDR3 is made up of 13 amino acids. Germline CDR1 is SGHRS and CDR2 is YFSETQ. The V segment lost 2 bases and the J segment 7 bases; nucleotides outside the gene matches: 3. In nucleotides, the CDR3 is TGCGCCAGCAGCTTAGGACTAGCTCATACGCAGTATTTT. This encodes CASSLGLAHTQYF.

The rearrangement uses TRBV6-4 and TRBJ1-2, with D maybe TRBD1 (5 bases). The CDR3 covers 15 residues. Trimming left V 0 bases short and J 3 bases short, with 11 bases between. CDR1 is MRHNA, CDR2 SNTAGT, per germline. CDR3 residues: CASSDSGTAHYGYTF. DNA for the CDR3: TGTGCCAGCAGTGACTCCGGGACGGCGCACTATGGCTACACCTTC.

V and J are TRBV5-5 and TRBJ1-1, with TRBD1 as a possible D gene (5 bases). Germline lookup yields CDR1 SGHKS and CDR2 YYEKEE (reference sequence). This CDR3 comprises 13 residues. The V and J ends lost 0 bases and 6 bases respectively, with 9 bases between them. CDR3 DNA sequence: TGTGCCAGCAGCTTGGCAGGGTTTGCTGAAGCTTTCTTT. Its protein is CASSLAGFAEAFF.

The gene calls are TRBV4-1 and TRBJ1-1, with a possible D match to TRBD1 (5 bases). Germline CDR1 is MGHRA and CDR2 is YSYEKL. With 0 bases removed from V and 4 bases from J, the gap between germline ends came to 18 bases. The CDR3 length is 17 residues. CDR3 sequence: CASSQDLAGRWGTEAFF. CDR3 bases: TGCGCCAGCAGCCAAGATTTGGCAGGGAGATGGGGCACTGAAGCTTTCTTT.

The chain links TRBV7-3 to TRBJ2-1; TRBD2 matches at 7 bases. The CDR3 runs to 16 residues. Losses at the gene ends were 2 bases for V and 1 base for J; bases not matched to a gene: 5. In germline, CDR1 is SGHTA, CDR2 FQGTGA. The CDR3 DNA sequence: TGTGCCAGCAGCTTATCAGCGGGAAAGTCCTACAATGAGCAGTTCTTC. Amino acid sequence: CASSLSAGKSYNEQFF.

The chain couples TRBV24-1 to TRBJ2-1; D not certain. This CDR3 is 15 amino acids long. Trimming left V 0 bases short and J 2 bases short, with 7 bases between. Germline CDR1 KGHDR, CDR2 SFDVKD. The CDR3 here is CATSDLLDPYNEQFF. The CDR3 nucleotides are TGTGCCACCAGTGATTTGTTGGATCCCTACAATGAGCAGTTCTTC.

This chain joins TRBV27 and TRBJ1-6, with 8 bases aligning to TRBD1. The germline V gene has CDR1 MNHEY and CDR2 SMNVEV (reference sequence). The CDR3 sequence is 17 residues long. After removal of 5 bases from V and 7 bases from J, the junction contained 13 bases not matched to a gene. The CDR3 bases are TGTGCCAGCAGTACGCAGGGGGCCGCGTCGGGCAATTCACCCCTCCACTTT. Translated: CASSTQGAASGNSPLHF.

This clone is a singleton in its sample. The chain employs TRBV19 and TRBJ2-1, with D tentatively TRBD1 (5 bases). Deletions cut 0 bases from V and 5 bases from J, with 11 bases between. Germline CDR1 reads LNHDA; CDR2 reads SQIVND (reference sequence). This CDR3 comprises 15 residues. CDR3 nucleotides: TGTGCCAGTAGTATAGATGGGCTAGGGGACAATGAGCAGTTCTTC. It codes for CASSIDGLGDNEQFF.

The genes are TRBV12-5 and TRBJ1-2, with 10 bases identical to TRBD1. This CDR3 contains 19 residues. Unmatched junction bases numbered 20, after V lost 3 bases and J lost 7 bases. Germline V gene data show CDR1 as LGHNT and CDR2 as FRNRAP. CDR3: CASGFPPSRDRGAGFGYTF. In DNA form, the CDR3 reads TGTGCTAGTGGTTTTCCCCCGTCCCGGGACAGGGGCGCAGGCTTTGGCTACACCTTC.

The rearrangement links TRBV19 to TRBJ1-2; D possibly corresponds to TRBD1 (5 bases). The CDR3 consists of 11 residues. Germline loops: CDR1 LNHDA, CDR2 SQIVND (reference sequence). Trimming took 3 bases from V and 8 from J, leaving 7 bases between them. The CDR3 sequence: CASSMNRGYTF. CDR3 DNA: TGTGCCAGTAGTATGAACAGGGGCTACACCTTC.

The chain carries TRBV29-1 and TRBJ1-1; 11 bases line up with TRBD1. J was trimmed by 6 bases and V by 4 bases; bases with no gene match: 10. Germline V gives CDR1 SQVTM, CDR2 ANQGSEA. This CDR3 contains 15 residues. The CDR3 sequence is CSVVHPDRGPSEAFF. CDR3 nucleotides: TGCAGCGTTGTCCACCCGGACAGGGGGCCTTCTGAAGCTTTCTTT. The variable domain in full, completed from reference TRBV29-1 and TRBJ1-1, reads SAVISQKPSRDICQRGTSLTIQCQVDSQVTMMFWYRQQPGQSLTLIATANQGSEATYESGFVIDKFPISRPNLTFSTLTVSNMSPEDSSIYLCSVVHPDRGPSEAFFGQGTRLTVV.

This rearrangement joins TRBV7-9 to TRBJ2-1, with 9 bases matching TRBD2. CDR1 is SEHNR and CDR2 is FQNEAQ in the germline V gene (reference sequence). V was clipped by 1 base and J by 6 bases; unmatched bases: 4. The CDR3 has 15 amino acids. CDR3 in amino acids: CASSLGLAGINEQFF. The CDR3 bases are TGTGCCAGCAGCTTAGGGCTAGCGGGAATCAATGAGCAGTTCTTC.

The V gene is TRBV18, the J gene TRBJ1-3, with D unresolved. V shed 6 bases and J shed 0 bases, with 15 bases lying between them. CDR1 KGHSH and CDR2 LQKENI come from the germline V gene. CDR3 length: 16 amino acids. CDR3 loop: CASSAETSNSGNTIYF. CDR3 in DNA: TGTGCCAGCTCGGCAGAGACATCTAACTCTGGAAACACCATATATTTT.

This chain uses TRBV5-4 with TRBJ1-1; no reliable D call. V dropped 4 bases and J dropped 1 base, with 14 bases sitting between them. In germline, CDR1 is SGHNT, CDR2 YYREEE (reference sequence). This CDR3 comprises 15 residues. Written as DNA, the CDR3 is TGTGCCAGCAGCCCGAAAGGCGGGTGGAACACTGAAGCTTTCTTT. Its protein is CASSPKGGWNTEAFF.

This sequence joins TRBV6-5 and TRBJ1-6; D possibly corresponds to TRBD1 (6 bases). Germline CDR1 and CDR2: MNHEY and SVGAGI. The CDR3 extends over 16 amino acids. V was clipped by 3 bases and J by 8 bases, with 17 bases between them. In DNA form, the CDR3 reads TGTGCCAGCAGTTATCGCCCCCCAGGGGATTATTCACCCCTCCACTTT. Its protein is CASSYRPPGDYSPLHF.

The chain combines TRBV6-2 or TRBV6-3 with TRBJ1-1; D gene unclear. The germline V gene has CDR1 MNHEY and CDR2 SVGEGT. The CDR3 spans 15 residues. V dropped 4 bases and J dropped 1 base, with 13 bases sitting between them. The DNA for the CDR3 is TGTGCCAGCAGTTCGTCATTCGCAGCGAACACTGAAGCTTTCTTT. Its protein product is CASSSSFAANTEAFF.

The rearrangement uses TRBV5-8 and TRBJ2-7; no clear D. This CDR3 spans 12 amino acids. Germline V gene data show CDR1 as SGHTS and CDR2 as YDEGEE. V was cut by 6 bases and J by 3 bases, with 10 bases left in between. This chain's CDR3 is CASTPSVYEQYF. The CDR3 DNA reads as TGTGCCAGCACCCCGTCAGTCTACGAGCAGTACTTC.

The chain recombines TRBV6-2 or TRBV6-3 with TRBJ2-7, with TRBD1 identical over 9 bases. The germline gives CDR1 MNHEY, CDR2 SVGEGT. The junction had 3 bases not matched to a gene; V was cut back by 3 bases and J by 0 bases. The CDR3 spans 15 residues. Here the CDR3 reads CASSYGTGFSYEQYF. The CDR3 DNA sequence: TGTGCCAGCAGTTATGGGACAGGGTTCTCCTACGAGCAGTACTTC.

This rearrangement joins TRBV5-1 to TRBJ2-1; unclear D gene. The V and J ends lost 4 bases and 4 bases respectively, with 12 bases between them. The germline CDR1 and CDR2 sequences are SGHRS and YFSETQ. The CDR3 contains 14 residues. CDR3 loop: CASSVDVRYNEQFF. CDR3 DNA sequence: TGCGCCAGCAGCGTCGATGTCCGATACAATGAGCAGTTCTTC.

CDR3 nucleotide sequence: TGTGCCAGCAGTCTCGGCGATGGCTACACCTTC. This codes for CASSLGDGYTF. The V gene is TRBV6-5, the J gene TRBJ1-2, with D hard to call. Germline assignment: CDR1 MNHEY and CDR2 SVGAGI. CDR3 length equals 11 residues. The V end was cut by 5 bases, the J end by 6 bases, with 7 bases between.

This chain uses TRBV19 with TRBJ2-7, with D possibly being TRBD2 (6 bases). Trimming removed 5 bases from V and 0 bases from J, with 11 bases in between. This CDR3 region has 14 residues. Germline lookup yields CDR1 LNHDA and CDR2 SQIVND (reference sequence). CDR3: CASSWRGSSYEQYF. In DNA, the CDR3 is TGTGCCAGTAGTTGGAGGGGTAGCTCCTACGAGCAGTACTTC.

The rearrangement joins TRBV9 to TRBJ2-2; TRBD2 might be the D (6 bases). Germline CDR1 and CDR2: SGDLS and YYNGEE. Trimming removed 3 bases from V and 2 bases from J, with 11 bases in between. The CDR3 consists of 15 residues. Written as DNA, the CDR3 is TGTGCCAGCAGCGATCGAGGACTAAACACCGGGGAGCTGTTTTTT. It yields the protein CASSDRGLNTGELFF.

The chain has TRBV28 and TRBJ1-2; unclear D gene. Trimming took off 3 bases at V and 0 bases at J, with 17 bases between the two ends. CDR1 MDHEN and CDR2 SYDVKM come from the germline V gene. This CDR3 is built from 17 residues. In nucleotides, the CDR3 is TGTGCCAGCAGTTTTAACATTCCTACAACCACTAACTATGGCTACACCTTC. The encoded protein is CASSFNIPTTTNYGYTF.

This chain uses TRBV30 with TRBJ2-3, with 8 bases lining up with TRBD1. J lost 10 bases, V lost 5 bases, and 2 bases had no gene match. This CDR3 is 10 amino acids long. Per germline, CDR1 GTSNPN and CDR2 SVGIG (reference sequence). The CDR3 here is CAWGDRSQYF. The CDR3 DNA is TGTGCCTGGGGGGACAGGTCGCAGTATTTT.

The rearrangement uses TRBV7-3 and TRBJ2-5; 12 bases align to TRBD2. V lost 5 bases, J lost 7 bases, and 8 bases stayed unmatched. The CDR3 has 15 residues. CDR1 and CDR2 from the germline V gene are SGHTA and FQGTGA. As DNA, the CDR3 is TGTGCCAGCAGCCCCTCGGGACTAGCGGGTGCGACCCAGTACTTC. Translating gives CASSPSGLAGATQYF.

For the CDR3, the DNA is TGTGCCAGCAGTCGAGGCGGTCCAGATTACAATGAGCAGTTCTTC. Translated, it gives CASSRGGPDYNEQFF. V is TRBV11-3 and J is TRBJ2-1; the D is unclear. The V gene's germline CDR1 is SGHNT and CDR2 YENEEA. Trimming left V 6 bases short and J 4 bases short, with 16 bases between. The CDR3 covers 15 residues.